Presented here are 24 T cell receptor beta chains from one specimen sequenced in a study of blood T cell repertoires in COVID-19. Assay used: immunoSEQ multiplex PCR; TCRdb lists only in-frame clones, some missing. Among 150,000 to 200,000 clones, 80% to 90% were seen once, and the ten largest hold 2% to 2.5%. Material for sequencing was PBMCs or T cells enriched from blood (not recorded which). These receptors all come from a woman in her thirties or forties with acute COVID-19.

The rearrangement uses TRBV9 and TRBJ2-1; a possible D gene is TRBD2 (7 bases). Trimming took off 4 bases at V and 2 bases at J, with 19 bases between the two ends. The CDR3 runs 17 residues. Germline CDR1 reads SGDLS; CDR2 reads YYNGEE. Here the CDR3 DNA reads TGTGCCAGCAGCACGAGGGGGAGGGCGCGGACCTACAATGAGCAGTTCTTC. Translation gives CASSTRGRARTYNEQFF.

The chain has TRBV19 and TRBJ1-1; no clear D gene. V dropped 6 bases and J dropped 5 bases, with 16 bases sitting between them. CDR1 and CDR2 from the germline V gene are LNHDA and SQIVND (reference sequence). The CDR3 consists of 14 residues. The DNA of the CDR3 is TGTGCCAGTAGACCCCAGAATACGGAGACTGAAGCTTTCTTT. Translating it yields CASRPQNTETEAFF. Based on the CDR3 plus reference TRBV19 and TRBJ1-1, the full variable domain is DGGITQSPKYLFRKEGQNVTLSCEQNLNHDAMYWYRQDPGQGLRLIYYSQIVNDFQKGDIAEGYSVSREKKESFPLTVTSAQKNPTAFYLCASRPQNTETEAFFGQGTRLTVV.

The chain couples TRBV7-8 to TRBJ2-1, with D possibly matching TRBD2 (6 bases). The germline gives CDR1 SGHVS, CDR2 FQNEAQ. With 8 bases removed from V and 8 bases from J, the gap between germline ends came to 13 bases. The CDR3 totals 12 residues. This chain's CDR3 is CASRPGGHEQFF. The CDR3 region has the DNA TGTGCCAGCCGGCCCGGGGGACATGAGCAGTTCTTC. Supplemented by reference TRBV7-8 and TRBJ2-1, the full variable domain reads GAGVSQSPRYKVAKRGQDVALRCDPISGHVSLFWYQQALGQGPEFLTYFQNEAQLDKSGLPSDRFFAERPEGSVSTLKIQRTQQEDSAVYLCASRPGGHEQFFGPGTRLTVL.

The genes are TRBV19 and TRBJ1-4; 10 positions match TRBD1. Germline-derived CDR1 and CDR2 are LNHDA and SQIVND (reference sequence). This CDR3 is 13 amino acids long. The junction had 3 bases not matched to a gene; V was cut back by 7 bases and J by 7 bases. CDR3 in amino acids: CASKDRGSEKLFF. In nucleotides, the CDR3 is TGTGCCAGTAAGGACAGGGGGAGTGAAAAACTGTTTTTT.

This chain links TRBV3-1 (or the pseudogene TRBV3-2) with TRBJ2-3, with 7 bases matching TRBD1. Germline V gene lookup returns CDR1 LGHDT and CDR2 YNNKEL (reference sequence). The CDR3 is made up of 15 amino acids. After removal of 3 bases from V and 8 bases from J, the junction contained 11 bases not matched to a gene. DNA for the CDR3: TGTGCCAGCAGCCAGAGATTAAAACAGGGGATTACGCAGTATTTT. Translation gives CASSQRLKQGITQYF.

The chain employs TRBV9 and TRBJ2-5, with a possible D match to TRBD2 (5 bases). Per germline, CDR1 SGDLS and CDR2 YYNGEE. CDR3 length: 12 residues. V dropped 0 bases and J dropped 5 bases, with 5 bases sitting between them. The CDR3 nucleotides read TGTGCCAGCAGCGTAGGCGGGGAGACCCAGTACTTC. Encoded protein: CASSVGGETQYF.

The chain is built from TRBV7-8 and TRBJ1-4; TRBD1 matches at 7 bases. The CDR3 contains 14 residues. Germline CDR1 SGHVS, CDR2 FQNEAQ. After removal of 3 bases from V and 6 bases from J, the junction contained 4 bases not matched to a gene. The CDR3 region is CASSLTGKHEKLFF. The CDR3, as DNA: TGTGCCAGCAGCTTGACAGGGAAGCATGAAAAACTGTTTTTT.

The V gene is TRBV4-1, the J gene TRBJ2-5; 9 bases map to TRBD2. The CDR3 runs to 15 residues. CDR1 MGHRA and CDR2 YSYEKL come from the germline V gene. J gave up 3 bases and V 2 bases, and 4 bases lay outside the gene matches. CDR3: CASSQLAGRKETQYF. In DNA form, the CDR3 reads TGCGCCAGCAGCCAACTAGCGGGGAGAAAAGAGACCCAGTACTTC.

V gene TRBV3-1 (or the pseudogene TRBV3-2) combines with J gene TRBJ2-3; 7 bases align to TRBD2. CDR3 length: 17 residues. Trimming cost V 1 base and J 2 bases; bases outside gene matches: 9. Germline loops: CDR1 LGHDT, CDR2 YNNKEL (reference sequence). The CDR3: CASSQAGRGTNTDTQYF. DNA for the CDR3: TGTGCCAGCAGCCAAGCGGGGCGGGGGACCAACACAGATACGCAGTATTTT.

The gene calls are TRBV2 and TRBJ1-2, with D uncertain. The V end lost 2 bases, the J end lost 3 bases, and 13 bases lay between the germline ends. Germline loops: CDR1 SNHLY, CDR2 FYNNEI. There are 15 residues in the CDR3. CDR3 loop: CASSENPSAHYGYTF. The CDR3 bases are TGTGCCAGCAGTGAAAATCCCTCAGCGCACTATGGCTACACCTTC.

The chain has TRBV4-1 and TRBJ2-5, with D possibly being TRBD2 (6 bases). Germline V gives CDR1 MGHRA, CDR2 YSYEKL. CDR3 length: 16 amino acids. V was shortened by 0 bases and J by 5 bases, with 16 bases between the two germline ends. Written as DNA, the CDR3 is TGCGCCAGCAGCCAAGAGGGGGAGGCGGAACGGGAGACCCAGTACTTC. This gives the protein CASSQEGEAERETQYF.

This clone was counted a single time. The chain employs TRBV2 and TRBJ2-1; the match to TRBD2 covers 7 bases. J lost 4 bases, V lost 5 bases, and 8 bases had no gene match. The germline CDR1 and CDR2 sequences are SNHLY and FYNNEI. CDR3 length equals 15 residues. This chain's CDR3 is CASSRSGLGYNEQFF. DNA for the CDR3: TGTGCCAGCAGTCGTAGCGGGTTAGGGTACAATGAGCAGTTCTTC. Supplemented by reference TRBV2 and TRBJ2-1, the full variable domain reads EPEVTQTPSHQVTQMGQEVILRCVPISNHLYFYWYRQILGQKVEFLVSFYNNEISEKSEIFDDQFSVERPDGSNFTLKIRSTKLEDSAMYFCASSRSGLGYNEQFFGPGTRLTVL.

The gene calls are TRBV5-1 and TRBJ1-1, with D perhaps matching TRBD1 (6 bases). Germline V gene sequence: CDR1 SGHRS, CDR2 YFSETQ. The CDR3 runs to 16 residues. Trimming shortened V by 0 bases and J by 1 base, and 13 bases separated the two germline ends. This CDR3 reads CASSLARGRGNTEAFF. Here the CDR3 DNA reads TGCGCCAGCAGCTTGGCCAGGGGCCGCGGGAACACTGAAGCTTTCTTT.

This chain uses TRBV2 with TRBJ2-1; 8 nucleotides align to TRBD2. Germline CDR1 reads SNHLY; CDR2 reads FYNNEI. The CDR3 loop spans 15 amino acids. V was clipped by 6 bases and J by 9 bases; unmatched bases: 13. The CDR3 DNA reads TGTGCCAGCAGCGAGAGGGGGACTAGTTCGGGTGAGCAGTTCTTC. Its protein product is CASSERGTSSGEQFF.

V usage is TRBV5-1 and J usage is TRBJ2-2; 9 nucleotides line up with TRBD1. The germline gives CDR1 SGHRS, CDR2 YFSETQ. Trimming cost V 3 bases and J 6 bases; bases outside gene matches: 6. This CDR3 contains 15 residues. Here the CDR3 DNA reads TGCGCCAGCAGCTCCCCGGACAGGGGCCCCGGGGAGCTGTTTTTT. This gives the protein CASSSPDRGPGELFF. Based on the CDR3 plus reference TRBV5-1 and TRBJ2-2, the full variable domain is KAGVTQTPRYLIKTRGQQVTLSCSPISGHRSVSWYQQTPGQGLQFLFEYFSETQRNKGNFPGRFSGRQFSNSRSEMNVSTLELGDSALYLCASSSPDRGPGELFFGEGSRLTVL.

V gene TRBV15 combines with J gene TRBJ2-2, with D maybe TRBD1 (5 bases). Trimming removed 6 bases from V and 0 bases from J, with 8 bases in between. Germline V CDR1 and CDR2: LNHNV, YYDKDF (reference sequence). This CDR3 has 14 amino acids. The CDR3 DNA sequence: TGTGCCACCAGACTGGACACGAACACCGGGGAGCTGTTTTTT. Its protein product is CATRLDTNTGELFF.

V and J are TRBV19 and TRBJ1-4; tentative D call: TRBD1 (5 bases). The V gene lost 3 bases and the J gene lost 7 bases, with 15 bases spanning the gap. The CDR3 spans 15 residues. The germline V gene has CDR1 LNHDA and CDR2 SQIVND (reference sequence). CDR3 nucleotide sequence: TGTGCCAGTAGTATGCTCTCGGGGCGGGGTGAAAAACTGTTTTTT. It yields the protein CASSMLSGRGEKLFF.

This chain links TRBV5-1 with TRBJ2-1; 11 bases fit TRBD1. Germline CDR1 is SGHRS and CDR2 is YFSETQ. This CDR3 spans 16 amino acids. With V trimmed by 4 bases and J by 3 bases, 6 bases remained unmatched. The CDR3 loop is CASSPAGTGGYNEQFF. The CDR3 nucleotides are TGCGCCAGCAGCCCGGCCGGGACAGGGGGCTACAATGAGCAGTTCTTC.

The chain carries TRBV9 and TRBJ1-5; tentatively, D is TRBD1 (5 bases). The CDR3 has 19 residues. The germline CDR1 and CDR2 sequences are SGDLS and YYNGEE. V was pared by 0 bases and J by 6 bases, with 25 bases between. Written as DNA, the CDR3 is TGTGCCAGCAGCGTAGGGATACAGGTCGCCATTGATGAAGGTCAGCCCCAGCATTTT. Protein sequence: CASSVGIQVAIDEGQPQHF.

The chain employs TRBV19 and TRBJ2-1; TRBD2 agrees at 12 bases. The J segment lost 15 bases and the V segment lost 3 bases, leaving 3 bases of the junction unmatched. The CDR3 is 12 amino acids. Germline V gene data show CDR1 as LNHDA and CDR2 as SQIVND (reference sequence). The DNA for the CDR3 is TGTGCCAGTAGTATTGGACTAGCGGGACTGTTCTTC. This codes for CASSIGLAGLFF.

This clone has more than one count but fewer than ten. V is TRBV11-2 and J is TRBJ2-2; TRBD1 matches 7 bases. Germline values: CDR1 SGHAT, CDR2 FQNNGV. CDR3 length equals 17 residues. The J segment lost 2 bases and the V segment lost 5 bases, leaving 11 bases of the junction unmatched. The CDR3 loop is CASSLGQYRVNTGELFF. The CDR3 DNA sequence: TGTGCCAGCAGCCTGGGACAGTACCGAGTAAACACCGGGGAGCTGTTTTTT.

The V call is TRBV2, the J call TRBJ2-1; TRBD1 is a possible D gene (5 bases). Germline CDR1 is SNHLY and CDR2 is FYNNEI. V gave up 4 bases and J gave up 4 bases, with 11 bases separating them. There are 14 residues in the CDR3. As DNA, the CDR3 is TGTGCCAGCAGTGGAACGACAGTGTACAATGAGCAGTTCTTC. Translating it yields CASSGTTVYNEQFF.

The chain combines TRBV5-1 with TRBJ2-3, with 12 nucleotides matching TRBD1. The length of the CDR3 is 19 residues. V lost 1 base and J lost 1; bases outside the gene matches: 10. CDR1 is SGHRS, CDR2 YFSETQ, per germline. CDR3 bases: TGCGCCAGCAGCTTGCCCTCCCGGGACAGGGGGCAGGGCACAGATACGCAGTATTTT. Protein: CASSLPSRDRGQGTDTQYF.

The V and J genes are TRBV18 and TRBJ2-1; weak D call: TRBD1 (6 bases). There are 16 residues in the CDR3. V lost 4 bases, J lost 1 base, and 14 bases lay in between. CDR1 is KGHSH and CDR2 is LQKENI in the germline V gene. For the CDR3, the DNA is TGTGCCAGCTCACTTCAGGGGCGCGGGTCCTACAATGAGCAGTTCTTC. It specifies CASSLQGRGSYNEQFF.